The rows below give T cell receptor beta chains drawn from one sample of a study of T cells after yellow fever vaccination. TCRdb redid the calling of the 5' RACE reads with MiXCR, one entry per CDR3 protein. This sample has 620,000 or so distinct CDR3 sequences, with about a sixth found just once. The sequences come from PBMCs, collected 5 to 6 days after the first yellow fever vaccination. The source of these receptors is a young man who received the YFV17D yellow fever vaccine. Each CDR3 is given with its conserved first and last residue. Rows may omit the clone size; those that give it use once, few, many or a size class.

CDR3: CACSQLVRGGRRQYF; V: TRBV3-1; size: -; J: TRBJ2-3
CDR3: CASSFSSGGFEQYF; V: TRBV6-5; size: few; J: TRBJ2-7
CDR3: CASSLAGTERNEKLFF; V: TRBV7-9; size: -; J: TRBJ1-4
CDR3: CASTLPLAGAPGAYNEQFF; V: TRBV5-1; size: few; J: TRBJ2-1
CDR3: CASKATGSNSPLHF; V: TRBV12-3/TRBV12-4; size: few; J: TRBJ1-6
CDR3: CASKAGTNWADTQYF; V: TRBV19; size: -; J: TRBJ2-3
CDR3: CASSLGGTSTEAFF; V: TRBV7-6; size: few; J: TRBJ1-1
CDR3: CASSLANKEIQETQYF; V: TRBV5-1; size: few; J: TRBJ2-5
CDR3: CASSLQDQYQETQYF; V: TRBV11-3; size: -; J: TRBJ2-5
CDR3: CATGNNEQFF; V: TRBV14; size: few; J: TRBJ2-1
CDR3: CASSEIGSANTGELFF; V: TRBV6-1; size: -; J: TRBJ2-2
CDR3: CSARPGGQPQHF; V: TRBV20-1; size: few; J: TRBJ1-5
CDR3: CASSLGPYSNYGYTF; V: TRBV5-6; size: few; J: TRBJ1-2
CDR3: CATSVDRGPTEAFF; V: TRBV15; size: few; J: TRBJ1-1